The 4 T cell receptor beta chains presented below share a single source sample, sequenced in a study of T-cell reconstitution after alpha-beta-depleted transplantation in children. Using unique molecular identifiers, the investigators prepared the TCRbeta library. TCRdb re-analysed the PCR reads in MiXCR, keeping a single row per CDR3 protein. This table has 600,000 to 800,000 distinct CDR3 sequences, around 13% appearing once. The specimen was PBMCs, collected before TCRalphabeta/CD19-depleted stem cell transplant. The receptors originated from a girl aged 2-10 years with congenital amegakaryocytic thrombocytopenia, due to receive a stem cell transplant.

This clonotype was found a few times. The chain employs TRBV7-6 and TRBJ2-1; D possibly uses TRBD1 or TRBD2 (5 bases each). Trimming stripped 1 base from V and 4 bases from J, with 20 bases between. This CDR3 is 18 amino acids long. The germline gives CDR1 SGHVS, CDR2 FNYEAQ. In DNA, the CDR3 is TGTGCCAGCAGCTTAGATAGGGACGGCCCCTCTGAATACAATGAGCAGTTCTTC. Protein: CASSLDRDGPSEYNEQFF. The whole variable domain, filled in from reference TRBV7-6 and TRBJ2-1, reads GAGVSQSPRYKVTKRGQDVALRCDPISGHVSLYWYRQALGQGPEFLTYFNYEAQQDKSGLPNDRFSAERPEGSISTLTIQRTEQRDSAMYRCASSLDRDGPSEYNEQFFGPGTRLTVL.

V and J are TRBV29-1 and TRBJ2-3; no reliable D call. With 1 base removed from V and 4 bases from J, the gap between germline ends came to 6 bases. In germline, CDR1 is SQVTM, CDR2 ANQGSEA. The CDR3 contains 12 residues. The CDR3 loop is CSVEGVADTQYF. The CDR3 DNA sequence: TGCAGCGTTGAAGGTGTGGCAGATACGCAGTATTTT.

This clonotype was detected a few times. The V gene is TRBV29-1, the J gene TRBJ2-1; D is undetermined. Germline CDR1 is SQVTM and CDR2 is ANQGSEA. V lost 5 bases, J lost 5 bases, and 7 bases lay in between. The CDR3 has 11 residues. CDR3: CSVKPDNEQFF. The CDR3 region has the DNA TGCAGCGTTAAACCAGACAATGAGCAGTTCTTC.

V usage is TRBV4-1 and J usage is TRBJ2-5; 14 nucleotides match TRBD2. The CDR3 sequence is 17 residues long. Germline values: CDR1 MGHRA, CDR2 YSYEKL. V lost 4 bases to trimming and J lost 3 bases; unmatched junction nucleotides: 7. The CDR3: CASSLRPGLAGEETQYF. The CDR3 DNA sequence: TGCGCCAGCAGCCTCAGACCGGGACTAGCGGGAGAAGAGACCCAGTACTTC.